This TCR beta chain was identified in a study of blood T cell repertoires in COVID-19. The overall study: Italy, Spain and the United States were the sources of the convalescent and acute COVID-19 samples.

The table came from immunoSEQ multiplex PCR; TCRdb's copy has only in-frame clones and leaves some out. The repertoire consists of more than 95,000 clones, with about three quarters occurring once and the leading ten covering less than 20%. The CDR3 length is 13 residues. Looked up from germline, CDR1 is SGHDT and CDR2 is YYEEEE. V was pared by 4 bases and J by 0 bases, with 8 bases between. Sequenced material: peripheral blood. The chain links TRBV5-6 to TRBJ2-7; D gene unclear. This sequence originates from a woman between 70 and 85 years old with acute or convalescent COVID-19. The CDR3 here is CASSNTPSYEQYF. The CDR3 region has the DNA TGTGCCAGCAGCAATACACCCTCCTACGAGCAGTACTTC. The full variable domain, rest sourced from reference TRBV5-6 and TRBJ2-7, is DAGVTQSPTHLIKTRGQQVTLRCSPKSGHDTVSWYQQALGQGPQFIFQYYEEEERQRGNFPDRFSGHQFPNYSSELNVNALLLGDSALYLCASSNTPSYEQYFGPGTRLTVT.